This entry lists 27 T cell receptor beta chains sequenced from one sample in a study of cytomegalovirus exposure and HLA in healthy donors. PCR was performed using 60 Vbeta and 13 Jbeta primers. Clones were sequenced by immunoSEQ multiplex PCR, and TCRdb holds only the in-frame ones, with some missing. The top ten clones hold 5.5% of a sample with roughly 130,000 clones, about 8.5% of them seen once. The specimen was PBMCs. These receptors all come from a man aged 35 to 55 in good health and CMV-seronegative.

This clone was seen more than once but under ten times. CDR3 protein: CASSLWGEDQETQYF. CDR3 bases: TGTGCCAGCAGCTTATGGGGGGAGGACCAAGAGACCCAGTACTTC. The J gene is TRBJ2-5, the V gene TRBV7-6; D might be TRBD2 (6 bases). Germline V lookup: CDR1 SGHVS, CDR2 FNYEAQ. There are 15 residues in the CDR3. V lost 2 bases, J lost 0 bases, and 10 bases lay in between.

The genes are TRBV7-8 and TRBJ1-5, with 9 bases fitting TRBD1. This CDR3 has 15 amino acids. V shed 2 bases and J 6 bases; nucleotides not matched to a gene: 5. Germline CDR1 and CDR2: SGHVS and FQNEAQ. The CDR3 loop is CASSLTVTGGQPQHF. CDR3 sequence (DNA): TGTGCCAGCAGCTTAACAGTGACAGGGGGTCAGCCCCAGCATTTT.

The chain has TRBV7-9 and TRBJ2-1; the D gene is possibly TRBD2 (5 bases). CDR1 SEHNR and CDR2 FQNEAQ come from the germline V gene (reference sequence). The length of the CDR3 is 13 residues. With 6 bases removed from V and 3 bases from J, the gap between germline ends came to 9 bases. The chain's CDR3 is CASSHGLYNEQFF. CDR3 coding DNA: TGTGCCAGCAGTCACGGACTCTACAATGAGCAGTTCTTC.

This clone was found a few times. This chain links TRBV5-6 with TRBJ2-7, with D unclear. V was pared by 0 bases and J by 4 bases, with 8 bases between. This CDR3 has 13 residues. Germline V gene sequence: CDR1 SGHDT, CDR2 YYEEEE. CDR3: CASSLEQQYEQYF. Here the CDR3 DNA reads TGTGCCAGCAGCTTGGAACAGCAGTACGAGCAGTACTTC.

This clone was counted a few times. This chain uses TRBV4-1 with TRBJ2-1; D call uncertain. Trimming shortened V by 1 base and J by 6 bases, and 19 bases separated the two germline ends. CDR1 and CDR2 (germline): MGHRA, YSYEKL. This CDR3 spans 17 amino acids. CDR3 loop: CASSQVSGLRTSNEQFF. The DNA of the CDR3 is TGCGCCAGCAGCCAAGTTTCCGGGTTGCGAACTTCCAATGAGCAGTTCTTC.

This clone was recorded a few times. The chain has TRBV27 and TRBJ1-6, with 8 positions matching TRBD1. This CDR3 is built from 12 residues. V shed 8 bases, J shed 8 bases, and the junction held 2 bases outside the gene matches. Per the germline V gene, CDR1 is MNHEY and CDR2 is SMNVEV (reference sequence). The CDR3 loop is CASGQGDSPLHF. In DNA, the CDR3 is TGTGCCAGCGGACAGGGCGATTCACCCCTCCACTTT.

This clone has just a few counts. This chain uses TRBV27 with TRBJ2-1; a possible D gene is TRBD2 (5 bases). V was clipped by 5 bases and J by 2 bases, with 10 bases between them. The length of the CDR3 is 14 residues. The V gene's germline CDR1 is MNHEY and CDR2 SMNVEV (reference sequence). The CDR3 reads CASSRTGTYNEQFF. CDR3 in DNA: TGTGCCAGCAGTCGGACGGGGACCTACAATGAGCAGTTCTTC.

On this clone itself: The sample carries other DNA sequences with the same CDR3. The gene calls are TRBV19 and TRBJ1-5, with 7 bases matching TRBD1. The CDR3 has 15 amino acids. CDR1 and CDR2 (germline): LNHDA, SQIVND (reference sequence). J lost 4 bases, V lost 7 bases, and 10 bases had no gene match. This CDR3 is CASKLPGQRNQPQHF. The CDR3 bases are TGTGCCAGTAAGCTTCCGGGACAGCGAAATCAGCCCCAGCATTTT.

This clone was recorded a few times. The V call is TRBV4-1, the J call TRBJ2-1; D call uncertain. The CDR3 has 14 residues. Germline V CDR1 and CDR2: MGHRA, YSYEKL. Trimming left V 0 bases short and J 5 bases short, with 8 bases between. The DNA for the CDR3 is TGCGCCAGCAGCCAAGAACGAGCCCACAATGAGCAGTTCTTC. Protein sequence: CASSQERAHNEQFF.

This clone occurred a few times. This chain links TRBV5-1 with TRBJ2-7, with 8 nucleotides matching TRBD1. The CDR3 length is 14 residues. Germline-derived CDR1 and CDR2 are SGHRS and YFSETQ. After removal of 0 bases from V and 5 bases from J, the junction contained 4 bases not matched to a gene. CDR3 DNA: TGCGCCAGCAGCTTGGGGCAGGGGGCCGACGAGCAGTACTTC. Translated: CASSLGQGADEQYF. The full variable domain, in which reference TRBV5-1 and TRBJ2-7 provide the parts outside the CDR3, is KAGVTQTPRYLIKTRGQQVTLSCSPISGHRSVSWYQQTPGQGLQFLFEYFSETQRNKGNFPGRFSGRQFSNSRSEMNVSTLELGDSALYLCASSLGQGADEQYFGPGTRLTVT.

This clone was seen more than once but under ten times. The chain couples TRBV7-6 to TRBJ2-1, with D perhaps TRBD1 (6 bases). This CDR3 has 12 residues. CDR1 is SGHVS, CDR2 FNYEAQ, per germline. V lost 3 bases and J lost 12, with 12 bases in between. CDR3: CASSFGTTGQFF. CDR3 DNA sequence: TGTGCCAGCAGCTTCGGGACAACGGGGCAGTTCTTC. Full variable domain (outside the CDR3, taken from reference TRBV7-6 and TRBJ2-1): GAGVSQSPRYKVTKRGQDVALRCDPISGHVSLYWYRQALGQGPEFLTYFNYEAQQDKSGLPNDRFSAERPEGSISTLTIQRTEQRDSAMYRCASSFGTTGQFFGPGTRLTVL.

The rearrangement links TRBV6-1 to TRBJ1-1, with 7 nucleotides matching TRBD1. The CDR3 is 15 residues long. The ends lost 1 base at V and 1 base at J; junction bases unmatched: 3. Looked up from germline, CDR1 is MNHNS and CDR2 is SASEGT. CDR3 DNA sequence: TGTGCCAGCAGTGAAGTAGGGACAGCGAACACTGAAGCTTTCTTT. Protein sequence: CASSEVGTANTEAFF.

This clone was seen more than once but under ten times. The gene calls are TRBV5-1 and TRBJ1-1; 8 positions match TRBD1. CDR1 SGHRS and CDR2 YFSETQ come from the germline V gene. V was clipped by 4 bases and J by 1 base; unmatched bases: 3. The CDR3 contains 14 residues. For the CDR3, the DNA is TGCGCCAGCAGCCCCGGGACAGGGAACACTGAAGCTTTCTTT. Protein sequence: CASSPGTGNTEAFF.

This clone was observed a few times. V gene TRBV6-5 combines with J gene TRBJ2-5, with 9 bases identical to TRBD2. The J call may be mistaken, given a closer DNA end match to TRBJ2-7. The CDR3 loop spans 15 amino acids. Per the germline V gene, CDR1 is MNHEY and CDR2 is SVGAGI. The CDR3 DNA follows: TGTGCCAGCAGTCCTGATAGCGGGAGCCACTACGAGCAGTACTTC. It codes for CASSPDSGSHYEQYF.

The chain combines TRBV25-1 with TRBJ2-2, with 11 nucleotides matching TRBD2. The V and J ends lost 0 bases and 7 bases, in that order; junction bases with no gene match: 1. The CDR3 is made up of 15 amino acids. Germline-derived CDR1 and CDR2 are MGHDK and SYGVNS. CDR3 coding DNA: TGTGCCAGCAGTGAATACGGGACTAGCGGCGGGGAGCTGTTTTTT. Translation: CASSEYGTSGGELFF. The variable domain in full, with the rest retrieved from reference TRBV25-1 and TRBJ2-2, is EADIYQTPRYLVIGTGKKITLECSQTMGHDKMYWYQQDPGMELHLIHYSYGVNSTEKGDLSSESTVSRIRTEHFPLTLESARPSHTSQYLCASSEYGTSGGELFFGEGSRLTVL.

A few counts support this clone. This rearrangement joins TRBV6-1 to TRBJ1-3; 10 bases align to TRBD1. The CDR3 is 14 amino acids. Germline V gives CDR1 MNHNS, CDR2 SASEGT. With V trimmed by 6 bases and J by 2 bases, 1 base remained unmatched. The CDR3 region is CASSGTGAGNTIYF. Here the CDR3 DNA reads TGTGCCAGCAGCGGGACAGGGGCTGGAAACACCATATATTTT.

This clone was observed a few times. Relative to the germline gene, one junction end is altered; a read error may explain this. This chain joins TRBV4-2 and TRBJ2-7, with D perhaps TRBD2 (5 bases). Germline V gene sequence: CDR1 LGHNA, CDR2 YNFKEQ. The CDR3 has 13 residues. CDR3 in DNA: TGTGCCAGCAGTCCAACTAGAACTTACGAGCGGTACTTC. As protein: CASSPTRTYERYF.

This clone was detected a few times. The J gene is TRBJ2-5, the V gene TRBV13; TRBD2 agrees at 8 bases. This CDR3 has 14 residues. CDR1 PRHDT and CDR2 FYEKMQ come from the germline V gene (reference sequence). V gave up 5 bases and J gave up 3 bases; unmatched junction bases: 5. CDR3 sequence reads: CASSVSGGKETQYF. The CDR3 DNA reads TGTGCCAGCAGCGTCTCGGGGGGGAAAGAGACCCAGTACTTC.

This clone was seen a few times. The chain employs TRBV19 and TRBJ1-1; 10 nucleotides line up with TRBD1. Germline V CDR1 and CDR2: LNHDA, SQIVND (reference sequence). This CDR3 contains 16 residues. V gave up 1 base and J gave up 1 base; unmatched junction bases: 3. The DNA for the CDR3 is TGTGCCAGTAGTATAGGGGGACAGGGGAGGAACACTGAAGCTTTCTTT. This sequence encodes CASSIGGQGRNTEAFF.

The V call is TRBV5-4, the J call TRBJ2-7; 9 nucleotides align to TRBD1. Germline V gene lookup returns CDR1 SGHNT and CDR2 YYREEE (reference sequence). V shed 5 bases, J shed 0 bases, and the junction held 6 bases outside the gene matches. This CDR3 spans 15 amino acids. CDR3 protein: CASRNGQGNSYEQYF. DNA for the CDR3: TGTGCCAGCAGGAACGGACAGGGGAACTCCTACGAGCAGTACTTC.

The chain uses TRBV21-1 and TRBJ2-7; the table's D gene call, TRBD2, was not cross checked with the DNA. TRBV21-1 is a listed pseudogene. The CDR3 contains 16 residues. DNA for the CDR3: TGTGCCAGCAGTGGATTCCCTAATAGCGGCTCCTACGAGCAGTACTTC. It specifies CASSGFPNSGSYEQYF.

Note on this clone: This sample includes further DNA sequences coding for the same CDR3. This sequence joins TRBV6-1 and TRBJ1-5; 9 bases match TRBD1. V gave up 3 bases and J gave up 6 bases; unmatched junction bases: 6. From germline, CDR1 is MNHNS and CDR2 SASEGT. The CDR3 runs 15 residues. CDR3 bases: TGTGCCAGCAGTGATGGGCGGACAGGGGTTCAGCCCCAGCATTTT. This gives the protein CASSDGRTGVQPQHF.

This clone was seen only a few times. This chain uses TRBV30 with TRBJ1-2, with D unclear. Per the germline V gene, CDR1 is GTSNPN and CDR2 is SVGIG (reference sequence). The CDR3 totals 13 residues. V lost 2 bases to trimming and J lost 0 bases, with 7 bases between them. The CDR3 sequence: CAWSPGANYGYTF. The CDR3 nucleotides are TGTGCCTGGAGTCCGGGAGCTAACTATGGCTACACCTTC.

The chain employs TRBV10-3 and TRBJ2-4, with 9 positions matching TRBD1. The J segment lost 0 bases and the V segment lost 2 bases, leaving 5 bases of the junction unmatched. Germline CDR1 ENHRY, CDR2 SYGVKD. This CDR3 spans 17 amino acids. The chain's CDR3 is CAISEAGQGRAKNIQYF. The CDR3 DNA sequence: TGTGCCATCAGTGAGGCGGGACAGGGAAGAGCCAAAAACATTCAGTACTTC.

The chain is built from TRBV5-1 and TRBJ2-2; 8 bases align to TRBD1. J lost 2 bases, V lost 5 bases, and 8 bases had no gene match. This CDR3 is built from 16 residues. The germline gives CDR1 SGHRS, CDR2 YFSETQ. The CDR3 loop reads CASRPRGQGNTGELFF. CDR3 nucleotides: TGCGCCAGCAGACCCAGGGGGCAGGGAAACACCGGGGAGCTGTTTTTT.

This clone showed up just a few times. The rearrangement uses TRBV11-2 and TRBJ2-7; a possible D gene is TRBD1 (5 bases). Trimming left V 5 bases short and J 6 bases short, with 17 bases between. Germline V lookup: CDR1 SGHAT, CDR2 FQNNGV. There are 14 residues in the CDR3. The CDR3 DNA reads TGTGCCAGCAGCCGAATCCAGGGTCAGGGCGAGCAGTACTTC. It translates to CASSRIQGQGEQYF.

This clone was found a few times. The V gene is TRBV4-1, the J gene TRBJ1-2, with D unclear. Trimming pared 0 bases from V and 0 bases from J, leaving 8 bases between. The CDR3 is made up of 15 amino acids. The germline CDR1 and CDR2 sequences are MGHRA and YSYEKL. CDR3 protein: CASSQDGLANYGYTF. DNA for the CDR3: TGCGCCAGCAGCCAAGACGGACTGGCTAACTATGGCTACACCTTC.